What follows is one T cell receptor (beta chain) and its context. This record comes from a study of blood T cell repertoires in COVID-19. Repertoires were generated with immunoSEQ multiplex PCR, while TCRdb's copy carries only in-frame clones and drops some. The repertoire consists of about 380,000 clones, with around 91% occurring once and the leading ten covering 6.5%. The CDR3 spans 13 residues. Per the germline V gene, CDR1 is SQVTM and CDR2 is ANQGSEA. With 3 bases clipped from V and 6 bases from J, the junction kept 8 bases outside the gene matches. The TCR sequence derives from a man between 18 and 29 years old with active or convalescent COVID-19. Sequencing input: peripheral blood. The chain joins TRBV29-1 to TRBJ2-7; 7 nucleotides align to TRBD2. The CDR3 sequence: CSVEDGTTSEQYF. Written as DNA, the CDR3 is TGCAGCGTTGAGGACGGGACTACCAGCGAGCAGTACTTC.